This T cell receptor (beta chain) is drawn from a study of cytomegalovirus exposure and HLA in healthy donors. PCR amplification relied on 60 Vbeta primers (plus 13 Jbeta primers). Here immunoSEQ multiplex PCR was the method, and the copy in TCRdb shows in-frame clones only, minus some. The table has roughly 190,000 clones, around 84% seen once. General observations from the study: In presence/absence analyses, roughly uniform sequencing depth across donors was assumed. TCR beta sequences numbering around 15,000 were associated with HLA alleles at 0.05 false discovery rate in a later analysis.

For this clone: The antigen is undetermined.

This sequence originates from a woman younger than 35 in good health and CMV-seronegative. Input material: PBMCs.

This CDR3 is CASSKRQGANEKLFF. For the CDR3, the DNA is TGTGCCAGCAGCAAAAGACAGGGGGCGAACGAAAAACTGTTTTTT. The chain is built from TRBV11-2 and TRBJ1-4; TRBD1 agrees at 10 bases. The junction had 8 bases not matched to a gene; V was cut back by 5 bases and J by 8 bases. The CDR3 totals 15 residues. Germline CDR1 SGHAT, CDR2 FQNNGV.